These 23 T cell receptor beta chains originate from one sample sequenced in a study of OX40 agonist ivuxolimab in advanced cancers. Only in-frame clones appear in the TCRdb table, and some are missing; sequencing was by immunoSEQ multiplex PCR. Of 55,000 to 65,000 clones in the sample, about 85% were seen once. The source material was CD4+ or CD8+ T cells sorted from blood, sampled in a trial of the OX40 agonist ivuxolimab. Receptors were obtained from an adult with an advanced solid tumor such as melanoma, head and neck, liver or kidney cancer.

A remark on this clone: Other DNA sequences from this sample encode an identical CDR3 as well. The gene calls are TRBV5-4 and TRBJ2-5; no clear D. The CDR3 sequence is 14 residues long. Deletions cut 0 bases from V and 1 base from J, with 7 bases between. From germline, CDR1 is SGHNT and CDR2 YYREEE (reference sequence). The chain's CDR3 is CASSLAGSQETQYF. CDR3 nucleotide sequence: TGTGCCAGCAGCTTGGCCGGCAGCCAAGAGACCCAGTACTTC.

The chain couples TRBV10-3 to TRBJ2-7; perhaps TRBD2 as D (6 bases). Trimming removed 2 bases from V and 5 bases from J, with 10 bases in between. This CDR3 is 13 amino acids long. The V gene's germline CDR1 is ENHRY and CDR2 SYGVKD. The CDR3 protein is CAISEPGGNEQYF. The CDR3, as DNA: TGTGCCATCAGTGAGCCTGGGGGGAACGAGCAGTACTTC.

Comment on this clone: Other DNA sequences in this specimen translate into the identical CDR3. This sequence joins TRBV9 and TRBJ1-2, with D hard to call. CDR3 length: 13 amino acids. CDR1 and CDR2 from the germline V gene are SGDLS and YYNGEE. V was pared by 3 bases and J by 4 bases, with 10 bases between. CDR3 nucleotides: TGTGCCAGCAGCGCCGGTGGAGGCTATGGCTACACCTTC. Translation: CASSAGGGYGYTF. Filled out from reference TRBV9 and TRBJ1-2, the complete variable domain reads DSGVTQTPKHLITATGQRVTLRCSPRSGDLSVYWYQQSLDQGLQFLIQYYNGEERAKGNILERFSAQQFPDLHSELNLSSLELGDSALYFCASSAGGGYGYTFGSGTRLTVV.

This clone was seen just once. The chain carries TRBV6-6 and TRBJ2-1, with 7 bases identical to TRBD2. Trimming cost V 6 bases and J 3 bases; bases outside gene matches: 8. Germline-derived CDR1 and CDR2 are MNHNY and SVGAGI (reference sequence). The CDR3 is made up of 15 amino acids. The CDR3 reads CASSSLGGSYNEQFF. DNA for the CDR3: TGTGCCAGCAGCAGCTTAGGCGGGAGCTACAATGAGCAGTTCTTC.

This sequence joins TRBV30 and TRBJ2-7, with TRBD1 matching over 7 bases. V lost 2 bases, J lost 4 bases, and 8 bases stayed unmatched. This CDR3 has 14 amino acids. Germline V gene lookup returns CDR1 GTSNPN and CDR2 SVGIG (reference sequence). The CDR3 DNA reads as TGTGCCTGGAGTATTGGCAGGGGGTATTACGAGCAGTACTTC. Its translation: CAWSIGRGYYEQYF.

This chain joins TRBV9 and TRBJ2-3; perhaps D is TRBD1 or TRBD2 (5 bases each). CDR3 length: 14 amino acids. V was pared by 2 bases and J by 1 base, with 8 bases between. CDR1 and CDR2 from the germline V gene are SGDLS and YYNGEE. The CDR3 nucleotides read TGTGCCAGCAGCGTTTGGGGACGCACAGATACGCAGTATTTT. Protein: CASSVWGRTDTQYF.

The DNA of the CDR3 is TGTGCCAGCACCCTACTTGGACTGAGCACAGATACGCAGTATTTT. This sequence encodes CASTLLGLSTDTQYF. This sequence joins TRBV2 and TRBJ2-3; maybe TRBD2 (5 bases). The V end lost 7 bases, the J end lost 0 bases, and 14 bases lay between the germline ends. The CDR3 spans 15 residues. Germline CDR1 is SNHLY and CDR2 is FYNNEI.

Written as DNA, the CDR3 is TGTGCCAGCAGCCCCAGCGCCCAGGGCGCCTACGAGCAGTACTTC. This codes for CASSPSAQGAYEQYF. J is TRBJ2-7 and V is TRBV11-3; D is perhaps TRBD1 (5 bases). V lost 5 bases and J 2 bases, leaving 16 bases between the germline ends. In germline, CDR1 is SGHNT, CDR2 YENEEA. This CDR3 has 15 amino acids.

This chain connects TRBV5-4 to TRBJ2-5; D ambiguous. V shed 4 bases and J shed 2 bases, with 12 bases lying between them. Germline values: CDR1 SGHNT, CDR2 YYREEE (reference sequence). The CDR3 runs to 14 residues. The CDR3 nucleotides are TGTGCCAGCAGCACGATCGGCCAGCAAGAGACCCAGTACTTC. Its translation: CASSTIGQQETQYF.

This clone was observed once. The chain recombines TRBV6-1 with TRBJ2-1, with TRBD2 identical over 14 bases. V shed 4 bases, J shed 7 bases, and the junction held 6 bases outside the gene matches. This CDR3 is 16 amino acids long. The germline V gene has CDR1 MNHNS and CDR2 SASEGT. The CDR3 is CASSARLAGGNNEQFF. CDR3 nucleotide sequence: TGTGCCAGCAGTGCGCGACTAGCGGGGGGGAATAATGAGCAGTTCTTC.

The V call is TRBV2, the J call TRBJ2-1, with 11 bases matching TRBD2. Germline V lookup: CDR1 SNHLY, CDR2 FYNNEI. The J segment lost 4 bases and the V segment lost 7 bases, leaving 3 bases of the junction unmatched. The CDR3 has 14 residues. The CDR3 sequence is CASIRLAGYNEQFF. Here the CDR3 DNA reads TGTGCCAGCATTCGACTAGCGGGATACAATGAGCAGTTCTTC.

The DNA of the CDR3 is TGTGCCAGCAGTTCCCGGGAAGGTTATCAGCCCCAGCATTTT. Encoded protein: CASSSREGYQPQHF. The V gene is TRBV28, the J gene TRBJ1-5; D is ambiguous. Germline V gene sequence: CDR1 MDHEN, CDR2 SYDVKM. V dropped 4 bases and J dropped 5 bases, with 12 bases sitting between them. The CDR3 is 14 amino acids.

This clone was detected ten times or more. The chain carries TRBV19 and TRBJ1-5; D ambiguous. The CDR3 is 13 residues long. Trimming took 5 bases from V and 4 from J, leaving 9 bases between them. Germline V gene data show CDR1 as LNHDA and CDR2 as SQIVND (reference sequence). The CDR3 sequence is CASSHGLNQPQHF. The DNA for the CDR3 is TGTGCCAGTAGTCACGGACTGAATCAGCCCCAGCATTTT.

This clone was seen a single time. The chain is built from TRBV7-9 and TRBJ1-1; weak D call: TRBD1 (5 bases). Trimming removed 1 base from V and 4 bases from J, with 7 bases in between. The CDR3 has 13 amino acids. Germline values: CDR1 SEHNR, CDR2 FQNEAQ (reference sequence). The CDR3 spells CASSLEGTTEAFF. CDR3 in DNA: TGTGCCAGCAGCTTAGAGGGGACCACTGAAGCTTTCTTT.

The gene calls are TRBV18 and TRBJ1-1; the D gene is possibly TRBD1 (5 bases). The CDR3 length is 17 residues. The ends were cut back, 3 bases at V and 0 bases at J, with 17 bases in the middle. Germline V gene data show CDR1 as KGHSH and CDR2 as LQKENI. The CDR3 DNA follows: TGTGCCAGCTCACCGCTGGCAGTAGGGGCAATGAACACTGAAGCTTTCTTT. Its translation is CASSPLAVGAMNTEAFF.

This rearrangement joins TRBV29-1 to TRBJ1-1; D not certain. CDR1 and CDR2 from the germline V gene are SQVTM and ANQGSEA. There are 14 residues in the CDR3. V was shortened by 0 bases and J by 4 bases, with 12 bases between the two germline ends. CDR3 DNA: TGCAGCGTTGAAGAAGGCCAGGTTGGCACTGAAGCTTTCTTT. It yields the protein CSVEEGQVGTEAFF.

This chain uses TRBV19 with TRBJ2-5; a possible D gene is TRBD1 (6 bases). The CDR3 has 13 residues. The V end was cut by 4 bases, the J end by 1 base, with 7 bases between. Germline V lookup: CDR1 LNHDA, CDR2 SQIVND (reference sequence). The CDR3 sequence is CASSKDSQETQYF. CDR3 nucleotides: TGTGCCAGTAGTAAGGACAGCCAAGAGACCCAGTACTTC. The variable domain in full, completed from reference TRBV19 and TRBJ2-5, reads DGGITQSPKYLFRKEGQNVTLSCEQNLNHDAMYWYRQDPGQGLRLIYYSQIVNDFQKGDIAEGYSVSREKKESFPLTVTSAQKNPTAFYLCASSKDSQETQYFGPGTRLLVL.

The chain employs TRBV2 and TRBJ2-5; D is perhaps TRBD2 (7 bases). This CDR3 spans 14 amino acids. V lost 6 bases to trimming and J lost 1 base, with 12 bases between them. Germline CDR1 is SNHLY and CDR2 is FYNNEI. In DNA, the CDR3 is TGTGCCAGCAGCCTCGGGGGGCTCCAAGAGACCCAGTACTTC. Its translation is CASSLGGLQETQYF.

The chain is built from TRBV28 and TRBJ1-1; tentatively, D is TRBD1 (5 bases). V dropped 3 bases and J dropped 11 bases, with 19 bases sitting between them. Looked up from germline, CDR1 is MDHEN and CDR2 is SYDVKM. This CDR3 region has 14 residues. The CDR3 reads CASSFRGRGVRAFF. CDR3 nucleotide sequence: TGTGCCAGCAGTTTCCGGGGCCGAGGGGTACGTGCTTTCTTT.

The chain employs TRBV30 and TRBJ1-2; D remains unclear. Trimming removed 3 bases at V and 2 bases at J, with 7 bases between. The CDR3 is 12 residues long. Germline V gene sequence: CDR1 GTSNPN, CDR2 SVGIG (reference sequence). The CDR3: CAWSAQNYGYTF. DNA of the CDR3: TGTGCCTGGAGCGCACAGAACTATGGCTACACCTTC.

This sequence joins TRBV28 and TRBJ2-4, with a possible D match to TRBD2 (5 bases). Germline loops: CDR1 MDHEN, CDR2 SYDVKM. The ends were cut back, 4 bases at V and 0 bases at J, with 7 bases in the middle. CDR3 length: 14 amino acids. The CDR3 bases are TGTGCCAGCAGTTGGAGCGGAGCCAAAAACATTCAGTACTTC. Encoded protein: CASSWSGAKNIQYF. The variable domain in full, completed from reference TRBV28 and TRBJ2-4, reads DVKVTQSSRYLVKRTGEKVFLECVQDMDHENMFWYRQDPGLGLRLIYFSYDVKMKEKGDIPEGYSVSREKKERFSLILESASTNQTSMYLCASSWSGAKNIQYFGAGTRLSVL.

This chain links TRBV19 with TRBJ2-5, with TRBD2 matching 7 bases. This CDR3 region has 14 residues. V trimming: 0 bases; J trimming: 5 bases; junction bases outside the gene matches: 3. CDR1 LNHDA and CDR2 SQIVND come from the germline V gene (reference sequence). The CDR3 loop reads CASSIELASETQYF. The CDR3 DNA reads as TGTGCCAGTAGTATAGAACTAGCGTCGGAGACCCAGTACTTC.

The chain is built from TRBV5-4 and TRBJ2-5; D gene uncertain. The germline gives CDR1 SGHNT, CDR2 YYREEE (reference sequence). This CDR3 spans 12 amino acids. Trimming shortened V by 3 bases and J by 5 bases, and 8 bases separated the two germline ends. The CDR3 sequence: CASSSSKETQYF. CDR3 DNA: TGTGCCAGCAGCTCGTCAAAGGAGACCCAGTACTTC.